This T cell receptor (beta chain) is from a study of blood T cell repertoires in COVID-19. This table comes from immunoSEQ multiplex PCR, and its TCRdb copy is limited to in-frame clones, with some not included. The sample contains 330,000 or so clones, approximately 88% of which appear only once. The V end was cut by 3 bases, the J end by 4 bases, with 10 bases between. Per the germline V gene, CDR1 is KGHSH and CDR2 is LQKENI. This CDR3 has 14 amino acids. Sequenced sample: PBMCs or T cells enriched from blood (not recorded which). V and J are TRBV18 and TRBJ1-5; D is unresolved. The receptor was derived from a man under 40 who had recovered from COVID-19. CDR3 residues: CASSPRGNNQPQHF. In nucleotides, the CDR3 is TGTGCCAGCTCACCGAGAGGGAATAATCAGCCCCAGCATTTT.